Below, 8 T cell receptor beta chains from the same sample are listed, as sequenced in a study of regulatory T cells in long-lasting Graves disease. The time point denotes: persistent/refractory GD, antithyroid drugs over 5 years with positive TRAb. TCR sequences were obtained from RNA taken from PBMCs. Researchers made TCR beta libraries by using iRepertoire HTBI primers and running Arm-PCR on CDR3 regions. MiXCR, applied by TCRdb to the multiplex PCR reads, yields one record per CDR3 protein. The sample has roughly 470,000 distinct CDR3 sequences, around 20% seen once; the top ten hold 6.5% to 10%. Sequencing was performed on peripheral blood mononuclear cells (PBMCs), taken when the disease was refractory, from a patient treated with antithyroid drugs. The origin of the receptors is a female donor with Graves disease.

The V and J genes are TRBV29-1 and TRBJ2-4; D not certain. CDR1 is SQVTM and CDR2 is ANQGSEA in the germline V gene. V dropped 6 bases and J dropped 2 bases, with 17 bases sitting between them. The CDR3 extends over 15 amino acids. As DNA, the CDR3 is TGCAGCGTCGAAAACAATATTGGGCCCAAAAACATTCAGTACTTC. Translation: CSVENNIGPKNIQYF.

This clonotype has at least ten counts. A read error may produce the germline difference seen at one junction end. CDR3 residues: CASSQGSETQYF. CDR3 nucleotides: TGCGCCAGCAGCCAAGGTAGCGAGACCCAGTACTTC. V usage is TRBV9 and J usage is TRBJ2-5; no clear D. This CDR3 comprises 12 residues. Germline CDR1 SGDLS, CDR2 YYNGEE.

The CDR3 coding sequence is TGCGCCAGCAGCTTGAAGGGACCCCTAAGCGAGCAGTACTTC. This codes for CASSLKGPLSEQYF. This chain links TRBV5-1 with TRBJ2-7; D could derive from TRBD1 or TRBD2 (5 bases each). The CDR3 extends over 14 amino acids. Germline V CDR1 and CDR2: SGHRS, YFSETQ. Trimming stripped 1 base from V and 6 bases from J, with 14 bases between. The whole variable domain, remainder taken from reference TRBV5-1 and TRBJ2-7, is KAGVTQTPRYLIKTRGQQVTLSCSPISGHRSVSWYQQTPGQGLQFLFEYFSETQRNKGNFPGRFSGRQFSNSRSEMNVSTLELGDSALYLCASSLKGPLSEQYFGPGTRLTVT.

This clonotype appeared many times. The chain has TRBV2 and TRBJ2-1; 9 nucleotides align to TRBD2. The CDR3 totals 15 residues. V shed 4 bases and J 12 bases; nucleotides not matched to a gene: 13. Germline V gives CDR1 SNHLY, CDR2 FYNNEI. The CDR3 region has the DNA TGTGCCAGCAGTGCAAGAGGGCGGGAGGGCCCAGTGCAGTTCTTC. Translation gives CASSARGREGPVQFF.

CDR3: CSARGGQTQGDEQFF. DNA of the CDR3: TGCAGTGCTAGGGGGGGTCAAACCCAAGGGGATGAGCAGTTCTTC. The chain uses TRBV20-1 and TRBJ2-1, with a weak D call TRBD2 (6 bases). V was cut by 3 bases and J by 8 bases, with 20 bases left in between. This CDR3 is built from 15 residues. Germline V gene data show CDR1 as DFQATT and CDR2 as SNEGSKA (reference sequence).

This clonotype was seen a few times. The genes are TRBV12-3 or TRBV12-4 and TRBJ1-3; no reliable D call. The V end lost 2 bases, the J end lost 0 bases, and 8 bases lay between the germline ends. CDR3 length equals 15 residues. The chain's CDR3 is CASSLMTVSGNTIYF. In DNA, the CDR3 is TGTGCCAGCAGTTTAATGACGGTCTCTGGAAACACCATATATTTT.

This clonotype was seen ten or more times. The chain recombines TRBV28 with TRBJ1-2, with D uncertain. The V and J ends lost 1 base and 4 bases respectively, with 4 bases between them. Germline V CDR1 and CDR2: MDHEN, SYDVKM. The CDR3 has 12 residues. This chain's CDR3 is CASSLSGYGYTF. The CDR3 DNA reads as TGTGCCAGCAGTTTATCAGGCTATGGCTACACCTTC.

The chain joins TRBV5-1 to TRBJ1-2; TRBD1 matches at 7 bases. CDR1 SGHRS and CDR2 YFSETQ come from the germline V gene. The J segment lost 6 bases and the V segment lost 4 bases, leaving 9 bases of the junction unmatched. The CDR3 is made up of 14 amino acids. This CDR3 reads CASSTGQRIDGYTF. The CDR3, as DNA: TGCGCCAGCAGCACGGGACAGAGGATTGATGGCTACACCTTC.